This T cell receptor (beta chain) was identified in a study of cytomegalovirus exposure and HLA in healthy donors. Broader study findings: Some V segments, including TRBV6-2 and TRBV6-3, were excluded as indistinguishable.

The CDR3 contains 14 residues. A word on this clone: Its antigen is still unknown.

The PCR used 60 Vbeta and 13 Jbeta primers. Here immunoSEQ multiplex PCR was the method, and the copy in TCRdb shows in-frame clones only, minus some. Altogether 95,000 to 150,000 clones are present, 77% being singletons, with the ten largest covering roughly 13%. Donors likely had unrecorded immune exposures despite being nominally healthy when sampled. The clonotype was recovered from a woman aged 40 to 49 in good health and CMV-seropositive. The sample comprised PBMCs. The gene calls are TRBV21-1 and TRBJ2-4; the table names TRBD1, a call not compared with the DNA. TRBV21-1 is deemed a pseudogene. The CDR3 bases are TGTGCCAGCAGCAAGGCCTTCGACAGGAGGATTCAGTACTTC. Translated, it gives CASSKAFDRRIQYF.